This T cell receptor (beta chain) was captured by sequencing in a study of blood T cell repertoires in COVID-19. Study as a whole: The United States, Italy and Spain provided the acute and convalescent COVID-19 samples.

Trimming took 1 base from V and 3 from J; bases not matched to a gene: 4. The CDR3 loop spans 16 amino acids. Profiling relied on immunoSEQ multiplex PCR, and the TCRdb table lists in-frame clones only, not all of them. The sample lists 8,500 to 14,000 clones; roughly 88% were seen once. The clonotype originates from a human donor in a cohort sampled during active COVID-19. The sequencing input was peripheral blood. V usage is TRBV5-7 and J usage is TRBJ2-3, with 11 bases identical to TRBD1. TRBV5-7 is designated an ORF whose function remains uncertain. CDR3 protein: CASSLPRDRGTDTQYF. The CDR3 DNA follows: TGTGCCAGCAGCTTGCCGCGGGACAGGGGGACAGATACGCAGTATTTT.